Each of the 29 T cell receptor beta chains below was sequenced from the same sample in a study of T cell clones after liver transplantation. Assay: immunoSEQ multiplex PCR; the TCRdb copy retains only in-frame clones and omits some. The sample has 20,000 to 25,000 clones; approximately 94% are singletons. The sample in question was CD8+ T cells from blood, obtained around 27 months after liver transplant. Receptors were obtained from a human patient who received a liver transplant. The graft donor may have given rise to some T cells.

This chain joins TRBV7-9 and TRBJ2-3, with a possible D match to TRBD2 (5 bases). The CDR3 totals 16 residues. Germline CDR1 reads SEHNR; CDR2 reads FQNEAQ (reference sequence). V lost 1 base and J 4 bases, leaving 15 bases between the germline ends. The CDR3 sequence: CASSLDGSRSPDTQYF. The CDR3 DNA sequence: TGTGCCAGCAGCTTAGATGGGAGTCGGTCGCCAGATACGCAGTATTTT.

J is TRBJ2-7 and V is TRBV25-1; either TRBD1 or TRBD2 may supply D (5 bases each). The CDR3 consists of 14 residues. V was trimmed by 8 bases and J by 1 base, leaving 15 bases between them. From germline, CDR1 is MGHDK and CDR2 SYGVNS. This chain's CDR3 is CASASGTPSYEQYF. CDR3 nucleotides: TGTGCCAGCGCATCCGGGACGCCATCCTACGAGCAGTACTTC.

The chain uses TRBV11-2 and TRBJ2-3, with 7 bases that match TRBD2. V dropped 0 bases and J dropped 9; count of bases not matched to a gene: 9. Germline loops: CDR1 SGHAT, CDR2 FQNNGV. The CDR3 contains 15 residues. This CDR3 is CASSLDTGGFTTQYF. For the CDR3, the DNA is TGTGCCAGCAGCTTAGATACGGGAGGTTTTACAACGCAGTATTTT.

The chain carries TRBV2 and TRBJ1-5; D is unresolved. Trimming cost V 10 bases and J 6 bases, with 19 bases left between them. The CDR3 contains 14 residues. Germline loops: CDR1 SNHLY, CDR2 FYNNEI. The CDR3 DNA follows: TGTGCCACCTTGGGTCGACGGACGGTTCAGCCCCAGCATTTT. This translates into CATLGRRTVQPQHF.

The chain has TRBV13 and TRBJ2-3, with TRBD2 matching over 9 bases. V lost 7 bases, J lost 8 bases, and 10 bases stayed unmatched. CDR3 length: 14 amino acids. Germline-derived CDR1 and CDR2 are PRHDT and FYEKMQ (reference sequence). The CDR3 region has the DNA TGTGCCAGCATTAAGGCGGGAGGGCCCAGTACGCAGTATTTT. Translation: CASIKAGGPSTQYF.

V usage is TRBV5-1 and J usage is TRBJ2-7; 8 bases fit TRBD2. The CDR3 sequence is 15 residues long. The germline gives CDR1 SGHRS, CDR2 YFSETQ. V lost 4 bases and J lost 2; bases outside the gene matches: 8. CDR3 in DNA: TGCGCCAGCAGCCCGACTAGCGCCCTTACCTACGAGCAGTACTTC. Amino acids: CASSPTSALTYEQYF.

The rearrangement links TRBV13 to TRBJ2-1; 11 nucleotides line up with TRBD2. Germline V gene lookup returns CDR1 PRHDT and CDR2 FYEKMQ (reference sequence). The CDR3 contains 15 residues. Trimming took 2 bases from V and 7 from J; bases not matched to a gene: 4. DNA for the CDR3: TGTGCCAGCAGCTTACAACTAGCGGGAGTTAATGAGCAGTTCTTC. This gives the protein CASSLQLAGVNEQFF. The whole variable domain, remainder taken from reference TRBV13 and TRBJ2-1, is AAGVIQSPRHLIKEKRETATLKCYPIPRHDTVYWYQQGPGQDPQFLISFYEKMQSDKGSIPDRFSAQQFSDYHSELNMSSLELGDSALYFCASSLQLAGVNEQFFGPGTRLTVL.

The CDR3 DNA is TGTGCCAGCAGTTTTTACAGGTCCACAGATACGCAGTATTTT. Translated: CASSFYRSTDTQYF. The chain couples TRBV27 to TRBJ2-3, with TRBD1 as a possible D gene (5 bases). Germline V gene lookup returns CDR1 MNHEY and CDR2 SMNVEV (reference sequence). V was shortened by 3 bases and J by 2 bases, with 9 bases between the two germline ends. CDR3 length: 14 residues.

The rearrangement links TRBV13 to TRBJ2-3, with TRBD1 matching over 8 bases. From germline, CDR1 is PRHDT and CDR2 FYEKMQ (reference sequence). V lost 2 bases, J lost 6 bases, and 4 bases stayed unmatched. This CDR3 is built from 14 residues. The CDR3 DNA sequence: TGTGCCAGCAGCTTAACGACAGGGGCGGATACGCAGTATTTT. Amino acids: CASSLTTGADTQYF.

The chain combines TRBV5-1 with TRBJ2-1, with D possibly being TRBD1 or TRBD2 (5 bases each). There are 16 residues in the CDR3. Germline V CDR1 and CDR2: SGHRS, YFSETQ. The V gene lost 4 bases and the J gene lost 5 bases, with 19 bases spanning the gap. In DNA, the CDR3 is TGCGCCAGCAGCAAGAACCGCAGGACACTAGACAATGAGCAGTTCTTC. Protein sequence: CASSKNRRTLDNEQFF.

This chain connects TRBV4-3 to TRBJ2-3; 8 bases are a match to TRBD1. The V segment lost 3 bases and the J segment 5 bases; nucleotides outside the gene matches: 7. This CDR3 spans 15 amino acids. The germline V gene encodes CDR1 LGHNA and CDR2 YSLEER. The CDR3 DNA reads TGCGCCAGCAGCCAGGAAACAGGGGGTTTAGATACGCAGTATTTT. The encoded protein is CASSQETGGLDTQYF.

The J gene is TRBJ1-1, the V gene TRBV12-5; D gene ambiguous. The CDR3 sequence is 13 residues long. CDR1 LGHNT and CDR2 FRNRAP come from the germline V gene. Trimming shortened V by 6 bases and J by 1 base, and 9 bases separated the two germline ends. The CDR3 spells CASGLVENTEAFF. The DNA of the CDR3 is TGTGCTAGTGGGCTCGTGGAGAACACTGAAGCTTTCTTT.

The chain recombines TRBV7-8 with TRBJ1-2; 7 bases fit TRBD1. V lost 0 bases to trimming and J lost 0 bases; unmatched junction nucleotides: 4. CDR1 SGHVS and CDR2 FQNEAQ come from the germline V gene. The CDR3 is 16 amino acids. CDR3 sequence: CASSLAGDRTNYGYTF. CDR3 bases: TGTGCCAGCAGCTTAGCCGGGGACAGAACTAACTATGGCTACACCTTC.

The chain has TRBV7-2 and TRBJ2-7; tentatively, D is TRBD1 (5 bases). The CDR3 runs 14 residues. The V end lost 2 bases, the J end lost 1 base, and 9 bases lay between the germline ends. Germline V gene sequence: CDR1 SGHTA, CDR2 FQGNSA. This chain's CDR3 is CASSLSRTSYEQYF. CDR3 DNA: TGTGCCAGCAGCTTAAGCAGGACATCCTACGAGCAGTACTTC.

This CDR3 is CASTSGTYNEQFF. The CDR3 coding sequence is TGTGCCAGCACCTCGGGAACCTACAATGAGCAGTTCTTC. The chain combines TRBV6-5 with TRBJ2-1; D possibly corresponds to TRBD2 (5 bases). V dropped 7 bases and J dropped 2 bases, with 9 bases sitting between them. Germline V gene data show CDR1 as MNHEY and CDR2 as SVGAGI. The CDR3 has 13 amino acids.

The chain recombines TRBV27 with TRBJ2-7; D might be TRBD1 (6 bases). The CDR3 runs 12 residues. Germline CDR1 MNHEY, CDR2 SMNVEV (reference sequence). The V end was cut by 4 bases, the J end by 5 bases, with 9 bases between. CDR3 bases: TGTGCCAGCAGTTCAGGGGTCCACGAGCAGTACTTC. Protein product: CASSSGVHEQYF.

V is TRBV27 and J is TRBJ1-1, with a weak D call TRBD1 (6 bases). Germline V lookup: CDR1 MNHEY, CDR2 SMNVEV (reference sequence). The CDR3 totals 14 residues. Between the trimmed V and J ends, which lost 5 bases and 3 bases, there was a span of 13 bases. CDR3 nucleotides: TGTGCCAGCAGTCGCCAGGGGAGAGACACTGAAGCTTTCTTT. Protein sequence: CASSRQGRDTEAFF.

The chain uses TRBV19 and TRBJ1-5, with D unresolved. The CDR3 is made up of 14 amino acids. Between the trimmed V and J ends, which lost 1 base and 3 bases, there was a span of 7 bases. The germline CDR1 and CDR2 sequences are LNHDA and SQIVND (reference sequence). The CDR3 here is CASSIGMDNQPQHF. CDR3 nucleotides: TGTGCCAGTAGTATAGGTATGGACAATCAGCCCCAGCATTTT.

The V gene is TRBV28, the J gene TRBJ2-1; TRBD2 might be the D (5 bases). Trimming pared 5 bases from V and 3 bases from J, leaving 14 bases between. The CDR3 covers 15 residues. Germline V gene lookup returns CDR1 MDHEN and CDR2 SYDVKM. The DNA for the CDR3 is TGTGCCAGCAGTGATAGCGTGATGCTCTACAATGAGCAGTTCTTC. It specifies CASSDSVMLYNEQFF.

CDR3 sequence (DNA): TGTGCCAGCAGCGGCGGGAACGAGCAGTACTTC. Protein product: CASSGGNEQYF. V and J are TRBV5-4 and TRBJ2-7, with TRBD2 as a possible D gene (6 bases). The CDR3 is made up of 11 amino acids. V gave up 4 bases and J gave up 5 bases, with 7 bases separating them. Germline CDR1 and CDR2: SGHNT and YYREEE (reference sequence).

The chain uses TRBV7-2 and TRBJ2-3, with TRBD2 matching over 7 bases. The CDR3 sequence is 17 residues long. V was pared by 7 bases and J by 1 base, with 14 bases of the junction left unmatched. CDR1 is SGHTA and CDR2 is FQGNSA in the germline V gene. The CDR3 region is CASTPRVMGGGTDTQYF. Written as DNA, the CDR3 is TGTGCCAGCACCCCGCGCGTTATGGGGGGGGGCACAGATACGCAGTATTTT.

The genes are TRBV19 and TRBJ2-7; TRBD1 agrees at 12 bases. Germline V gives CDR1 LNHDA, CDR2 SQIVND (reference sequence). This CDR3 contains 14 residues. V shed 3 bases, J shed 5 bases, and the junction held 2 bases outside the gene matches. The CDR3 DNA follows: TGTGCCAGTAGTATCGGGACAGGGGGCCACGAGCAGTACTTC. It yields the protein CASSIGTGGHEQYF.

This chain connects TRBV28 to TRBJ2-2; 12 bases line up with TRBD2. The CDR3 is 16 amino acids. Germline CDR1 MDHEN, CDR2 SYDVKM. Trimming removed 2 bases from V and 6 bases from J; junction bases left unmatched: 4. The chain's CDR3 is CASSLETSGSPGELFF. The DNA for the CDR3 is TGTGCCAGCAGTTTAGAGACTAGCGGGAGTCCCGGGGAGCTGTTTTTT.

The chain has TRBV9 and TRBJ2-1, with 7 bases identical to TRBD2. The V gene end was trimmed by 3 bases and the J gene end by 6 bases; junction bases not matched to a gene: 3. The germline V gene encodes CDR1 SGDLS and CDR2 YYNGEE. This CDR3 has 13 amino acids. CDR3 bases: TGTGCCAGCAGCGGACCGGGGGGCAATGAGCAGTTCTTC. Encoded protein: CASSGPGGNEQFF.

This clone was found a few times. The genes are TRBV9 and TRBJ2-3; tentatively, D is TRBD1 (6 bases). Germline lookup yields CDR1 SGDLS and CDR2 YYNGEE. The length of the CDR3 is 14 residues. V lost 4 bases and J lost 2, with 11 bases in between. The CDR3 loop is CASSSGALTDTQYF. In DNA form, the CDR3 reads TGTGCCAGCAGCTCAGGGGCCCTCACAGATACGCAGTATTTT.

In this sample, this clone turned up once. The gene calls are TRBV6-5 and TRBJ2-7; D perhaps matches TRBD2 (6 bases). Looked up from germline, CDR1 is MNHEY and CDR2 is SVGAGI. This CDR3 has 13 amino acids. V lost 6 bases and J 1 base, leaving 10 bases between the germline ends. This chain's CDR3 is CASSLGGSYEQYF. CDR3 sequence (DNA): TGTGCCAGCAGCCTAGGAGGGTCCTACGAGCAGTACTTC.

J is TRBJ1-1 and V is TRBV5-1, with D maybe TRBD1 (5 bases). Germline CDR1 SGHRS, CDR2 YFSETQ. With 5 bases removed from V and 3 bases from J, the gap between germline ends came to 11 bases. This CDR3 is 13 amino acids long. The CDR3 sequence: CASSRGPDTEAFF. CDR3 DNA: TGCGCCAGCAGTAGGGGCCCGGACACTGAAGCTTTCTTT.

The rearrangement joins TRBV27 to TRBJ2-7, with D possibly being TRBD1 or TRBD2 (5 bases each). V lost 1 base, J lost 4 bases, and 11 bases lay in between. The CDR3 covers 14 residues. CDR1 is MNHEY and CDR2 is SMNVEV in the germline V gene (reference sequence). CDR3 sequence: CASSLLGTPYEQYF. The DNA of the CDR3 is TGTGCCAGCAGTTTATTGGGGACCCCTTACGAGCAGTACTTC.

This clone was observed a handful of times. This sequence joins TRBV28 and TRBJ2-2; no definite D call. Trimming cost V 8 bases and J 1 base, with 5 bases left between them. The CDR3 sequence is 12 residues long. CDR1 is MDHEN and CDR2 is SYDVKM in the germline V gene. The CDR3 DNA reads TGTGCCAGCCTTGAGAACACCGGGGAGCTGTTTTTT. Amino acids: CASLENTGELFF.